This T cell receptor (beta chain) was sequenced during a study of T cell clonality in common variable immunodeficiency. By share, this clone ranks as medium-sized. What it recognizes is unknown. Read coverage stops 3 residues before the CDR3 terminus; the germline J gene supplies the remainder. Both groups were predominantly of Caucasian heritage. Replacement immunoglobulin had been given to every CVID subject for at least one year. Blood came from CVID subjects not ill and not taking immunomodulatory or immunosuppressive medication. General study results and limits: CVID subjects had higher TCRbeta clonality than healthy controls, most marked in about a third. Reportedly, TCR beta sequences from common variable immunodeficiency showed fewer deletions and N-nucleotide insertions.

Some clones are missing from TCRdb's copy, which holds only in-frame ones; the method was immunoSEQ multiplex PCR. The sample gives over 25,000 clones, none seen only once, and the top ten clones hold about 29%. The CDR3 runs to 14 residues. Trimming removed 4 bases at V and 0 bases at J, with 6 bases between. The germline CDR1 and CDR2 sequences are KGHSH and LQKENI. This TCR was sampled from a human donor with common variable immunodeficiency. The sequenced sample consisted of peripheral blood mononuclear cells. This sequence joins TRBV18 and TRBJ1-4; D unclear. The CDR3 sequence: CASSQGSTNEKLFF. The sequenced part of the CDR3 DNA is TGTGCCAGCTCACAGGGTTCAACTAATGAAAAA.